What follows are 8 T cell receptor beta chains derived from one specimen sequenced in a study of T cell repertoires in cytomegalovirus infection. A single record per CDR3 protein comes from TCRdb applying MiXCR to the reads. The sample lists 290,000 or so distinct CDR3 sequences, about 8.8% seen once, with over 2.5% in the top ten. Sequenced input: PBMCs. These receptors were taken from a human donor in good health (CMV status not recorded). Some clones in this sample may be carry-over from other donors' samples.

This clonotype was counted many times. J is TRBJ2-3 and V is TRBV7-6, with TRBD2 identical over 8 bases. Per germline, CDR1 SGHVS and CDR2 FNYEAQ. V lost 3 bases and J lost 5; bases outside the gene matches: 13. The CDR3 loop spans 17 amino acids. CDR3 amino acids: CASSFYPAGGSGDTQYF. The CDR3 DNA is TGTGCCAGCAGCTTCTACCCGGCGGGGGGCTCGGGAGATACGCAGTATTTT.

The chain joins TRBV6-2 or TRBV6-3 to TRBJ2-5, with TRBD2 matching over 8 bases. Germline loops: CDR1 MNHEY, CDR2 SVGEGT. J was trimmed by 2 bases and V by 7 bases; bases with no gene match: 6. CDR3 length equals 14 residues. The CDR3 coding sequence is TGTGCCAGCAAGCGGGGGACCCCTCAAGAGACCCAGTACTTC. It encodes CASKRGTPQETQYF.

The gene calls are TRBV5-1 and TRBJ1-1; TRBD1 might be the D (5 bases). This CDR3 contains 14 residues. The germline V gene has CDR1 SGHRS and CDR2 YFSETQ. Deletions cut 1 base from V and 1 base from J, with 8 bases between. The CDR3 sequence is CASSLNGGNTEAFF. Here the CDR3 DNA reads TGCGCCAGCAGCTTGAATGGGGGGAACACTGAAGCTTTCTTT.

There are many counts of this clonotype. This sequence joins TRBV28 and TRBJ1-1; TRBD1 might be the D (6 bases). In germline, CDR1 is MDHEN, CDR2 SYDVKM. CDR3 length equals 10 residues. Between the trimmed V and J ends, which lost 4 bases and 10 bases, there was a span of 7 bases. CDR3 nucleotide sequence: TGTGCCAGCAGTTCCAGGGGAGCTTTCTTT. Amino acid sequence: CASSSRGAFF.

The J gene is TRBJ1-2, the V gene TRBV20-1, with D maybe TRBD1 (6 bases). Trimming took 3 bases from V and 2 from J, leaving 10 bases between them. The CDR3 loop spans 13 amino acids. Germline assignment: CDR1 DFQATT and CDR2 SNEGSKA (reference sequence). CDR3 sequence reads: CSASQQGNYGYTF. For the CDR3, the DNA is TGCAGTGCTAGTCAACAGGGAAACTATGGCTACACCTTC.

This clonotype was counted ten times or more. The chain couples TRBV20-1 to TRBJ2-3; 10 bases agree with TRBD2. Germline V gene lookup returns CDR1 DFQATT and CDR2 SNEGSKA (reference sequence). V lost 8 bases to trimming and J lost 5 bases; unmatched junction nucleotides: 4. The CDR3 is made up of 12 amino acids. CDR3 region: CSTSGGVDTQYF. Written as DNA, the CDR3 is TGCAGTACGAGCGGGGGGGTAGATACGCAGTATTTT.

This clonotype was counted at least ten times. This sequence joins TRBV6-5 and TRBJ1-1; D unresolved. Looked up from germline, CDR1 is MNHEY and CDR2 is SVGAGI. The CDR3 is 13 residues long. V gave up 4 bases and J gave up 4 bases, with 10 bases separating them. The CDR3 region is CASSFRPSTEAFF. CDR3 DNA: TGTGCCAGCAGTTTCCGTCCCTCCACTGAAGCTTTCTTT.

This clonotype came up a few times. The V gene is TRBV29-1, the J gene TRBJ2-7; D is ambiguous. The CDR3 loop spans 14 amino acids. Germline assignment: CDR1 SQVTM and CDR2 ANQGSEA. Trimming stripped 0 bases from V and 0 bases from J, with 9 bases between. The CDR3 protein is CSVEDLSSSYEQYF. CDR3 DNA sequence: TGCAGCGTTGAAGATCTTAGTAGCTCCTACGAGCAGTACTTC.